This passage covers 22 T cell receptor beta chains from one sample sequenced in a study of long-term antiretroviral therapy in people with HIV. Survey level was the resolution at which the v3.0 immunoSEQ assay ran. Clones were read by immunoSEQ multiplex PCR, and TCRdb kept only the in-frame ones, dropping some. The data contain 16,000 or so clones, approximately 95% of them singletons. Source: unsorted PBMCs, taken approximately 11 years after starting antiretroviral therapy. The source is a man aged 25-45 years with HIV.

The rearrangement links TRBV19 to TRBJ2-5; D possibly corresponds to TRBD1 (6 bases). The end of the DNA fits TRBJ2-7 better, so the J call may be wrong. This CDR3 comprises 13 residues. Germline values: CDR1 LNHDA, CDR2 SQIVND (reference sequence). The CDR3 DNA follows: TGTGCCAGTAGCCTGACAGGTAGCGACGAGCAGTACTTC. This sequence encodes CASSLTGSDEQYF.

CDR3: CASTLGGQGGLETQYF. CDR3 DNA sequence: TGTGCCAGCACCTTGGGTGGACAGGGTGGGTTGGAGACCCAGTACTTC. The J gene is TRBJ2-5, the V gene TRBV6-6, with 8 nucleotides matching TRBD1. Germline CDR1 and CDR2: MNHNY and SVGAGI (reference sequence). CDR3 length equals 16 residues. The V and J ends lost 7 bases and 5 bases, in that order; junction bases with no gene match: 15.

The genes are TRBV5-6 and TRBJ1-4, with a weak D call TRBD1 (5 bases). Trimming shortened V by 1 base and J by 5 bases, and 12 bases separated the two germline ends. This CDR3 comprises 15 residues. The germline CDR1 and CDR2 sequences are SGHDT and YYEEEE. The DNA for the CDR3 is TGTGCCAGCAGCTTGCCGGGGCAGGGAAATGAAAAACTGTTTTTT. This encodes CASSLPGQGNEKLFF.

The chain couples TRBV5-1 to TRBJ2-2; possible D gene TRBD2, 5 bases. This CDR3 contains 16 residues. The germline gives CDR1 SGHRS, CDR2 YFSETQ. The ends were cut back, 4 bases at V and 5 bases at J, with 18 bases in the middle. CDR3 nucleotide sequence: TGCGCCAGCAGCCCAAACTATGCCCGGGGAACCGGGGAGCTGTTTTTT. It encodes CASSPNYARGTGELFF.

The count of this clone is one. The chain carries TRBV7-8 and TRBJ1-1, with D uncertain. V lost 4 bases and J 0 bases, leaving 12 bases between the germline ends. CDR3 length: 15 amino acids. The germline gives CDR1 SGHVS, CDR2 FQNEAQ. The CDR3 DNA follows: TGTGCCAGCAGCTCCGACACGGCCCTGAACACTGAAGCTTTCTTT. This sequence encodes CASSSDTALNTEAFF.

CDR3 region: CASSPFQGTNTGELFF. CDR3 in DNA: TGTGCCAGCAGTCCCTTTCAGGGGACGAACACCGGGGAGCTGTTTTTT. This chain links TRBV27 with TRBJ2-2; possible D gene TRBD1, 6 bases. Germline V gene data show CDR1 as MNHEY and CDR2 as SMNVEV (reference sequence). The CDR3 covers 16 residues. The V gene lost 5 bases and the J gene lost 0 bases, with 13 bases spanning the gap.

This sequence joins TRBV10-3 and TRBJ2-1; D is undetermined. From germline, CDR1 is ENHRY and CDR2 SYGVKD. V gave up 2 bases and J gave up 1 base, with 6 bases separating them. This CDR3 region has 14 residues. This CDR3 reads CAISEGYSYNEQFF. CDR3 nucleotide sequence: TGTGCCATCAGTGAGGGGTATTCCTACAATGAGCAGTTCTTC.

The V gene is TRBV11-2, the J gene TRBJ1-1; D might be TRBD1 (5 bases). V was cut by 8 bases and J by 3 bases, with 10 bases left in between. Germline assignment: CDR1 SGHAT and CDR2 FQNNGV. The CDR3 has 12 amino acids. CDR3 protein: CASRRGYTEAFF. The DNA of the CDR3 is TGTGCCAGCCGGCGGGGCTACACTGAAGCTTTCTTT.

This rearrangement joins TRBV5-4 to TRBJ1-6, with no clear D. The ends were cut back, 2 bases at V and 6 bases at J, with 0 bases in the middle. The CDR3 contains 11 residues. Germline CDR1 and CDR2: SGHNT and YYREEE (reference sequence). CDR3 bases: TGTGCCAGCAGCTTTAATTCACCCCTCCACTTT. It specifies CASSFNSPLHF.

This clone was seen just once. This chain joins TRBV2 and TRBJ2-2; the D is unclear. CDR3 length: 14 residues. V lost 8 bases and J lost 0, with 10 bases in between. The germline V gene has CDR1 SNHLY and CDR2 FYNNEI. CDR3 in amino acids: CASVVLSNTGELFF. The CDR3 nucleotides are TGTGCCAGCGTGGTACTTTCGAACACCGGGGAGCTGTTTTTT.

The rearrangement joins TRBV4-1 to TRBJ2-6, with D unclear. CDR3 size: 17 residues. Trimming left V 3 bases short and J 4 bases short, with 16 bases between. The germline V gene has CDR1 MGHRA and CDR2 YSYEKL. The CDR3 here is CASSQRGFPEGANVLTF. As DNA, the CDR3 is TGCGCCAGCAGCCAGAGAGGATTTCCAGAAGGGGCCAACGTCCTGACTTTC.

The rearrangement uses TRBV11-3 and TRBJ2-7; 7 bases agree with TRBD1. This CDR3 has 13 amino acids. The junction had 1 base not matched to a gene; V was cut back by 5 bases and J by 0 bases. In germline, CDR1 is SGHNT, CDR2 YENEEA. The CDR3 is CASSRDSSYEQYF. The CDR3 bases are TGTGCCAGCAGCCGGGACAGCTCCTACGAGCAGTACTTC.

The chain employs TRBV18 and TRBJ2-3, with a weak D call TRBD1 (6 bases). Trimming removed 2 bases from V and 3 bases from J, with 9 bases in between. CDR3 length: 14 amino acids. Germline V lookup: CDR1 KGHSH, CDR2 LQKENI. The CDR3 DNA sequence: TGTGCCAGCTCACCAGGGACACAAACAGATACGCAGTATTTT. It specifies CASSPGTQTDTQYF.

This clone was found a few times. This chain's CDR3 is CASSQPLIPSGANVLTF. The CDR3 DNA is TGCGCCAGCAGCCAGCCCCTCATCCCCTCTGGGGCCAACGTCCTGACTTTC. This chain links TRBV4-1 with TRBJ2-6; D gene unclear. V was pared by 3 bases and J by 0 bases, with 12 bases between. The CDR3 totals 17 residues. Germline V gene sequence: CDR1 MGHRA, CDR2 YSYEKL.

V is TRBV9 and J is TRBJ2-7; 10 positions agree with TRBD1. Trimming at V came to 3 bases and at J to 2 bases, leaving 5 bases not matched to a gene. The CDR3 has 15 amino acids. Germline values: CDR1 SGDLS, CDR2 YYNGEE. CDR3 nucleotides: TGTGCCAGCAGCGAGGGTGGGACAGGGGCCTACGAGCAGTACTTC. Protein product: CASSEGGTGAYEQYF. Drawing the rest from reference TRBV9 and TRBJ2-7, the complete variable domain is DSGVTQTPKHLITATGQRVTLRCSPRSGDLSVYWYQQSLDQGLQFLIQYYNGEERAKGNILERFSAQQFPDLHSELNLSSLELGDSALYFCASSEGGTGAYEQYFGPGTRLTVT.

This clone was counted only a few times. V and J are TRBV10-2 and TRBJ2-7; 8 positions agree with TRBD1. The CDR3 runs 14 residues. The germline V gene encodes CDR1 WSHSY and CDR2 SAAADI. After removal of 7 bases from V and 4 bases from J, the junction contained 9 bases not matched to a gene. The CDR3 loop is CASTRTGFSYEQYF. CDR3 nucleotide sequence: TGCGCCAGCACCAGGACAGGGTTTTCATACGAGCAGTACTTC.

The chain carries TRBV28 and TRBJ1-4, with D possibly being TRBD1 (6 bases). The V end lost 10 bases, the J end lost 6 bases, and 18 bases lay between the germline ends. CDR1 is MDHEN and CDR2 is SYDVKM in the germline V gene. The CDR3 covers 14 residues. The CDR3 DNA reads as TGTGCCACCCTACTACGGGGGCGGGATGAAAAACTGTTTTTT. Its translation is CATLLRGRDEKLFF.

The chain has TRBV2 and TRBJ2-5, with TRBD2 as a possible D gene (7 bases). The CDR3 contains 14 residues. V lost 6 bases and J lost 2, with 13 bases in between. CDR1 is SNHLY, CDR2 FYNNEI, per germline. This CDR3 is CASRVGGPQETQYF. The DNA of the CDR3 is TGTGCCAGCAGAGTCGGGGGGCCGCAAGAGACCCAGTACTTC.

With respect to this clone: This specimen includes other DNA sequences encoding the same CDR3. The CDR3 DNA reads TGTGCCAGCAGCTTAGGGGGACAGGGGGATTCACCCCTCCACTTT. Translation gives CASSLGGQGDSPLHF. This chain joins TRBV7-9 and TRBJ1-6, with 11 bases identical to TRBD1. The V and J ends lost 1 base and 8 bases, in that order; junction bases with no gene match: 1. CDR3 length: 15 amino acids. Germline V gives CDR1 SEHNR, CDR2 FQNEAQ (reference sequence).

The chain employs TRBV29-1 and TRBJ2-2; the D gene is possibly TRBD1 (6 bases). The germline V gene encodes CDR1 SQVTM and CDR2 ANQGSEA. The CDR3 sequence is 14 residues long. V lost 5 bases to trimming and J lost 2 bases, with 12 bases between them. The CDR3 spells CSVSDSPNTGELFF. The DNA of the CDR3 is TGCAGCGTTTCGGACAGTCCAAACACCGGGGAGCTGTTTTTT.

V usage is TRBV28 and J usage is TRBJ1-3; D is possibly TRBD1 (5 bases). Germline lookup yields CDR1 MDHEN and CDR2 SYDVKM. Trimming left V 7 bases short and J 4 bases short, with 11 bases between. The length of the CDR3 is 13 residues. The CDR3 DNA reads as TGTGCCAGCAAACTACCAGGGGGAAACACCATATATTTT. This sequence encodes CASKLPGGNTIYF.

The V and J genes are TRBV2 and TRBJ2-5; D not resolved. V was pared by 2 bases and J by 2 bases, with 6 bases between. The CDR3 loop spans 13 amino acids. Germline CDR1 reads SNHLY; CDR2 reads FYNNEI. As DNA, the CDR3 is TGTGCCAGCAGTGAAATTAGTCAAGAGACCCAGTACTTC. Amino acids: CASSEISQETQYF.